This note documents a single T cell receptor (beta chain) sequence. Libraries were prepared by immunoSEQ multiplex PCR; TCRdb keeps only in-frame clonotypes and omits some of them. The sample lists 150,000 or so clones, around 81% occurring once. This specimen comes from a study of blood T cell repertoires in COVID-19. Looking at the study overall: PBMCs, B-cell-depleted T cells, or T cells were the source of the cDNA or gDNA that made up the material.

Trimming took 5 bases from V and 2 from J, leaving 17 bases between them. Looked up from germline, CDR1 is LGHDT and CDR2 is YNNKEL (reference sequence). The CDR3 covers 16 residues. The chain employs TRBV3-1 (or the pseudogene TRBV3-2) and TRBJ2-3; D gene ambiguous. Source material: PBMCs or T cells enriched from blood (not recorded which). This clonotype was sampled from a middle-aged man who had recovered from COVID-19. The CDR3: CASSEVWQSYTDTQYF. CDR3 DNA: TGTGCCAGCAGCGAAGTCTGGCAGTCGTACACAGATACGCAGTATTTT.